This record concerns one T cell receptor (beta chain) sequence. The antigen remains undetermined. The data derive from a study of T cell repertoires and HLA-DP antigens. Study-wide context: Alloantigens: one with one groove difference and one with under eleven differences versus self. Study-wide results and caveats: Clones undetected before culture averaged approximately 35% against one allele and about 50% against the other.

V was trimmed by 5 bases and J by 4 bases, leaving 5 bases between them. Germline V gives CDR1 SNHLY, CDR2 FYNNEI. The CDR3 spans 12 residues. Amplification used primers for 54 TRBV and 13 TRBJ segments. Deep-resolution sequencing targeted 150,000 to 200,000 T cell genomes in pre-culture CD4+ samples. Clones were read by immunoSEQ multiplex PCR, and TCRdb kept only the in-frame ones, dropping some. The sample contains some 110,000 clones, 90% to 95% of which appear only once. This TCR was recovered from a woman younger than 30 in good health and CMV-seronegative. The sample comprised CD4+ T cells from PBMCs. The chain carries TRBV2 and TRBJ2-2, with D unclear. In DNA, the CDR3 is TGTGCCAGCAGTTTATTCACCGGGGAGCTGTTTTTT. As protein: CASSLFTGELFF.